This T cell receptor (beta chain) was found in a study of cytomegalovirus exposure and HLA in healthy donors. Study background: Falling in the Caucasian-associated ancestry cluster were approximately 86% of approximately 410 genotyped donors.

With 1 base removed from V and 1 base from J, the gap between germline ends came to 7 bases. The CDR3 loop spans 14 amino acids. CDR1 is MNHEY and CDR2 is SVGAGI in the germline V gene. This clone occurred once. What it binds is not known. PCR amplification relied on 60 Vbeta primers (plus 13 Jbeta primers). The method was immunoSEQ multiplex PCR; TCRdb's version includes in-frame clones alone and lacks a portion of them. Found here are about 110,000 clones, 70% to 85% of them singletons; the top ten hold about 0.8%. Study-wide results and caveats: HLA alleles were associated with 16,951 TCR beta sequences in a later analysis at 0.05 false discovery rate. CMV serostatus was the only immune exposure information that was available. In vitro checks showed that a few CMV-associated chains really do target CMV antigens.

The TCR originated in a boy aged 5-17 years in good health and CMV-seronegative. The sequenced sample consisted of PBMCs. The chain is built from TRBV6-5 and TRBJ2-5; maybe TRBD1 (6 bases). The CDR3 reads CASSYWGLQETQYF. CDR3 in DNA: TGTGCCAGCAGTTACTGGGGGCTCCAAGAGACCCAGTACTTC.